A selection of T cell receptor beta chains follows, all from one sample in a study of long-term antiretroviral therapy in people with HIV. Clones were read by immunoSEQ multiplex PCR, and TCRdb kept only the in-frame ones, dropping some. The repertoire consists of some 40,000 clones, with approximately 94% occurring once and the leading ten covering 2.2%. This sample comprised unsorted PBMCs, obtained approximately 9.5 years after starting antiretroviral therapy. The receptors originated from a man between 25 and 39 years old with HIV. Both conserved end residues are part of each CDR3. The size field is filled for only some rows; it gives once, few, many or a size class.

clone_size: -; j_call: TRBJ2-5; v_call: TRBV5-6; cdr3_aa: CASSLGGRGGRETQYF
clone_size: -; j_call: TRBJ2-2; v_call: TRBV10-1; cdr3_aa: CASSESDRGGELFF
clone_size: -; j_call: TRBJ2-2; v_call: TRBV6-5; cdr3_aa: CASRELVANTGELFF
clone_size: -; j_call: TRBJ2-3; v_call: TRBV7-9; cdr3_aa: CASSENRYSTDTQYF
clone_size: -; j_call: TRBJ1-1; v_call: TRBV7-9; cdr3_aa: CASSLAGRGDEAFF
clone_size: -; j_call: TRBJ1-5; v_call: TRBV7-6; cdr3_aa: CASSLAAFGGDDNQPQHF
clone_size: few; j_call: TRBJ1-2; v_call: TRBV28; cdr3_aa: CASSSNRGSDYGYTF
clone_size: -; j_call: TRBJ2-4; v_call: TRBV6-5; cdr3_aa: CASSTKQGTKNIQYF
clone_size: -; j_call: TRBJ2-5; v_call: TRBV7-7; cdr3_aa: CASSLTLPSGTLQETQYF
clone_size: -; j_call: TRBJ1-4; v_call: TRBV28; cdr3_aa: CASSLGGTGGEKLFF
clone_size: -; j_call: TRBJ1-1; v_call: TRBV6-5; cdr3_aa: CASSYRTGEAFF
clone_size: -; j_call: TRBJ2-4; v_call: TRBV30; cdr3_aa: CASWGRATNIQYF
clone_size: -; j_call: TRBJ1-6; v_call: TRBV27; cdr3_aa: CASSSGALNSPLHF
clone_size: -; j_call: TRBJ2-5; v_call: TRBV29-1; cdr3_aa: CSVRGTSGARGETQYF
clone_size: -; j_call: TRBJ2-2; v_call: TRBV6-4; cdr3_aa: CASSDGTSTGELFF
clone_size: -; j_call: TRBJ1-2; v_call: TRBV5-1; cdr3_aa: CASSFSGPDSRGYTF
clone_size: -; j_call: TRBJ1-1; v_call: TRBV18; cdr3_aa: CASSPPPGGGSEAFF
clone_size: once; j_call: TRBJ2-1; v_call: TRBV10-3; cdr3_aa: CAISEGIGQGANEQFF
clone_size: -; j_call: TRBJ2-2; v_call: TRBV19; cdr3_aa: CASSVGQGYTGELFF
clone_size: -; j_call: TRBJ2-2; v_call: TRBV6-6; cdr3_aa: CASKGSGQITGELFF
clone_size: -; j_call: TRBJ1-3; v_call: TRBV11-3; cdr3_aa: CASSPRTGGLSAIYF
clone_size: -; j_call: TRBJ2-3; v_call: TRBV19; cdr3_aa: CASSIGQTDTQYF
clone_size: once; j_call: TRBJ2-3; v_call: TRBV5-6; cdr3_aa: CASSLWVHTDTQYF
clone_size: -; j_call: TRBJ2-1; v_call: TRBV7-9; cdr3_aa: CASSPLGEGAGTNEQFF
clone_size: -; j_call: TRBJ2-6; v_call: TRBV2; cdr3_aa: CASREFSGANVLTF
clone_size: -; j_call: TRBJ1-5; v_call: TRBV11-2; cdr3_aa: CASSSEGQPQHF
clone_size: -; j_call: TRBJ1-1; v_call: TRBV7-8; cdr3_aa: CASSLWGYTEAFF
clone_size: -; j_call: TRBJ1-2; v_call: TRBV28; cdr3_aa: CAGRGYYGYTF
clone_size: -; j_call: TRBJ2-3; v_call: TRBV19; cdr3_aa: CASTSGGSDTQYF
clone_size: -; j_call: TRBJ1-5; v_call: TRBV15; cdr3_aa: CATSTEVVYQPQHF
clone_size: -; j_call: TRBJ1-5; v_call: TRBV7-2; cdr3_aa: CASSLDADEAQHF
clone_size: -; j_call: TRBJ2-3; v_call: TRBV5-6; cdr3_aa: CASSLTSGPTDTQYF